This TCR beta chain was documented in a study of human T cells and chemical hapten exposure. This clonotype appeared many times. MiXCR, run by TCRdb on the RACE reads, gives a single entry per CDR3 protein. This sample carries more than 100,000 distinct CDR3 sequences, roughly 13% of them seen once, and the ten largest clones take 0.92%. Indicated time point: patch test 1, 2 weeks after DPC sensitization. Treatment reported: therapeutic diphenylcyclopropenone sensitization with weekly scalp DPC. Alopecia patients, 18 to 70 years old and DPC-suitable, served as donors. This material consisted of whole blood, taken in connection with sensitization to the hapten diphenylcyclopropenone (DPC). The receptor was derived from a man aged 18 to 30 with alopecia areata. Some clones in this sample may be carry-over from other donors' samples.

The CDR3 is CASSYELQMNTEAFF. CDR3 sequence (DNA): TGTGCCAGCAGCTACGAACTACAGATGAACACTGAAGCTTTCTTT. The J gene is TRBJ1-1, the V gene TRBV7-9; D unresolved. Trimming shortened V by 4 bases and J by 0 bases, and 12 bases separated the two germline ends. Germline CDR1 and CDR2: SEHNR and FQNEAQ (reference sequence). There are 15 residues in the CDR3.